This is a list of T cell receptor beta chains from one sample in a study of blood T cells in healthy people across ages. MiXCR, applied by TCRdb to the 5' RACE reads, yields one record per CDR3 protein. Seen here are 800,000 to 950,000 distinct CDR3 sequences, about 34% observed once, and the top ten hold roughly 13%. Source material: blood. These receptors were taken from a man aged 18-30 years in good health. Both conserved end residues are part of each CDR3. D genes are given only for firm matches. Clone size appears in some rows only: once, few, many, or a class for an expanded clone.

V gene	D gene	clone size	J gene	CDR3 length	CDR3 DNA	CDR3 protein
TRBV25-1	.	.	TRBJ1-2	12	TGTGCCAGCAGTGGACCTGGGGGGGTCAACACCTTC	CASSGPGGVNTF
TRBV28	.	.	TRBJ2-1	16	TGTGCCAGCAGACCCCGGCAGGGTGTTCGAAAAAGTGAGCAGTTCTTC	CASRPRQGVRKSEQFF
TRBV25-1	.	.	TRBJ1-2	13	TGTGCCAGCAGTGAATATAATAACTATGGCTACACCTTC	CASSEYNNYGYTF
TRBV27	.	once	TRBJ1-5	15	TGTGCCAGCAGTTTATTAGGGGGGAGCAATCAGCCCCAGCATTTT	CASSLLGGSNQPQHF
TRBV3-1	TRBD2	.	TRBJ2-3	15	TGTGCCAGCAGCCTTACTAGCGGGCCCACAGATACGCAGTATTTT	CASSLTSGPTDTQYF
TRBV27	.	few	TRBJ2-5	15	TGTGCCAGTACTCCGGGCGACCGGTACCAAGAGACCCAGTACTTC	CASTPGDRYQETQYF
TRBV7-2	.	.	TRBJ1-1	14	TGTGCCAGCAGCTACAGTGGATCGAACACTGAAGCTTTCTTT	CASSYSGSNTEAFF
TRBV5-1	.	few	TRBJ2-7	12	TGCGCCAGCAGCTTGTCATCCGACGAGCAGTACTTC	CASSLSSDEQYF
TRBV5-1	TRBD1	.	TRBJ2-2	18	TGCGCCAGCAGCCTGCTTGGGGGACAGGGGTCGAACACCGGGGAGCTGTTTTTT	CASSLLGGQGSNTGELFF
TRBV12-3/TRBV12-4	.	.	TRBJ2-1	15	TGTGCCAGCAGGATGGACGGAACTTCCTACAATGAGCAGTTCTTC	CASRMDGTSYNEQFF
TRBV4-1	.	.	TRBJ2-5	14	TGCGCCAGCAGCCAAGAGACTAGTTGGGAGACCCAGTACTTC	CASSQETSWETQYF
TRBV7-8	TRBD1	.	TRBJ2-5	16	TGTGCCAGCAGCTTAGCCACGACAGGGTACCAAGAGACCCAGTACTTC	CASSLATTGYQETQYF
TRBV25-1	TRBD2	few	TRBJ2-5	15	TGTGCCAGCAGTGATCCGGGACTAGCGGAAGAGACCCAGTACTTC	CASSDPGLAEETQYF
TRBV5-1	TRBD2	few	TRBJ2-1	14	TGCGCCAGCAGCGTTTCACGGGGGGACAATGAGCAGTTCTTC	CASSVSRGDNEQFF
TRBV6-2/TRBV6-3	TRBD1	.	TRBJ2-7	15	TGTGCCAGCAGCCGGGGACAGGGTCCCTACAATGAGCAGTACTTC	CASSRGQGPYNEQYF
TRBV2	.	.	TRBJ1-5	14	TGTGCCAGCAGTTGGGGGAATAGCAATCAGCCCCAGCATTTT	CASSWGNSNQPQHF
TRBV5-5	.	.	TRBJ2-7	13	TGTGCCAGCAGCCTCACAACAGGGCTCGAGCAGTACTTC	CASSLTTGLEQYF
TRBV6-2/TRBV6-3	.	few	TRBJ2-3	17	TGTGCCAGCAGTTACTCGACCGCGCGGGGGCAGACAGATACGCAGTATTTT	CASSYSTARGQTDTQYF
TRBV12-3/TRBV12-4	.	.	TRBJ1-1	21	TGTGCCAGCAGTTTATTCTTTCGTCCGGGCCTGACTTTGGATTTGGGGACTGAAGCTTTCTTT	CASSLFFRPGLTLDLGTEAFF
TRBV21-1	.	.	TRBJ2-7	19	TGTGCCAGCAGCAAAGGGGGGAGGAAATCCACTCCCCCCTACTACGAGCAGTACTTC	CASSKGGRKSTPPYYEQYF
TRBV7-3	TRBD1	.	TRBJ2-1	14	TGTGCCAGCAGCCCCTCGTCGGGACAGGATGAGCAGTTCTTC	CASSPSSGQDEQFF
TRBV12-3/TRBV12-4	.	many	TRBJ2-5	12	TGTGCCAGCAGAGGCTACCTAGAGACCCAGTACTTC	CASRGYLETQYF
TRBV2	TRBD2	.	TRBJ2-3	15	TGTGCCAGCAGTGAGGGACTAGCGGTAACAGATACGCAGTATTTT	CASSEGLAVTDTQYF
TRBV6-4	.	.	TRBJ2-1	15	TGTGCCGGCAGTCATAAACAGGGCCCCTACAATGAGCAGTTCTTC	CAGSHKQGPYNEQFF
TRBV29-1	.	few	TRBJ2-5	11	TGCAGCGTTAGGAACTACAATGAGCAGTACTTC	CSVRNYNEQYF
TRBV2	TRBD1	.	TRBJ2-4	16	TGTGCCAGCAGCCATTATACTACGGGACAGGAAAACATTCAGTACTTC	CASSHYTTGQENIQYF
TRBV9	.	few	TRBJ1-6	13	TGTGCCAGCAGCGTAGCCGGGGATTCACCCCTCCACTTT	CASSVAGDSPLHF
TRBV20-1	.	.	TRBJ2-3	13	TGCAGTGCTAGTACGAGAAAAGTAGATACGCAGTATTTT	CSASTRKVDTQYF
TRBV20-1	.	few	TRBJ2-1	13	TGCAGTGCTAGCGAGTATACGGGAAATGAGCAGTTCTTC	CSASEYTGNEQFF
TRBV18	TRBD1	.	TRBJ1-1	16	TGTGCCAGCTCACCTACTCGACAGGGAAGGGACACTGAAGCTTTCTTT	CASSPTRQGRDTEAFF
TRBV7-9	TRBD2	few	TRBJ2-1	15	TGTGCCAGCAGCTTCCGACTAGCGGGGTCCAATGAGCAGTTCTTC	CASSFRLAGSNEQFF
TRBV4-2	.	.	TRBJ2-3	16	TGTGCCAGCAGCCAAAGCGGGCAGGGCGGCACAGATACGCAGTATTTT	CASSQSGQGGTDTQYF
TRBV12-3/TRBV12-4	.	.	TRBJ1-6	14	TGTGCCAGCAGTATGGACGGGTACCGGTCACCCCTCCACTTT	CASSMDGYRSPLHF